This T cell receptor (beta chain) came from a study of regulatory T cells in long-lasting Graves disease. The J segment lost 10 bases and the V segment lost 6 bases, leaving 9 bases of the junction unmatched. The CDR3 spans 13 residues. Germline loops: CDR1 LGHDT, CDR2 YNNKEL (reference sequence). Time point noted: newly diagnosed GD, antithyroid drugs for less than 3 months. Extracted RNA from PBMCs served as the source of the TCR library. Concerning this clonotype: A far larger clone differs by one base, so this is likely a read error.

The TCR beta library used iRepertoire HTBI primers with Arm-PCR amplification of CDR3. One entry per CDR3 protein, called by TCRdb with MiXCR from the multiplex PCR reads. Among a few hundred thousand distinct CDR3 sequences listed, over 20% were seen once. The chain recombines TRBV3-1 with TRBJ2-1; the match to TRBD1 covers 7 bases. The material sequenced was peripheral blood mononuclear cells (PBMCs), taken at new diagnosis, from a patient treated with antithyroid drugs. The origin of this receptor is a female donor with Graves disease. This CDR3 reads CASSRGRGYEQFF. The CDR3 coding sequence is TGTGCCAGCAGTCGTGGCAGGGGGTACGAGCAGTTCTTC.